The clone carrying this TCR beta chain has more than one count but fewer than ten. Donors likely had unrecorded immune exposures despite being nominally healthy when sampled. This sample was included in a study of cytomegalovirus exposure and HLA in healthy donors. Turning to the study itself: Earlier results showed approximately 120 million unique TCR beta sequences derived from roughly 190 million T cells. Falling in the Caucasian-associated ancestry cluster were approximately 86% of under 500 genotyped donors.

The PCR employed 60 Vbeta primers together with 13 Jbeta primers. TCRdb keeps only in-frame clones here, not all; method: immunoSEQ multiplex PCR. Seen here are over 90,000 clones, approximately 79% observed once, and the top ten hold around 17%. Sequenced: PBMCs. The sequence came from a woman in her fifties or sixties in good health and CMV-seropositive.

In DNA form, the CDR3 reads TGTGCCAGCCGGACTAGCGGCGAATACTACAATGAGCAGTTCTTC. This gives the protein CASRTSGEYYNEQFF. The chain couples TRBV19 to TRBJ2-1; 10 bases agree with TRBD2. Germline CDR1 reads LNHDA; CDR2 reads SQIVND (reference sequence). V dropped 9 bases and J dropped 3; count of bases not matched to a gene: 8. The CDR3 is made up of 15 amino acids.